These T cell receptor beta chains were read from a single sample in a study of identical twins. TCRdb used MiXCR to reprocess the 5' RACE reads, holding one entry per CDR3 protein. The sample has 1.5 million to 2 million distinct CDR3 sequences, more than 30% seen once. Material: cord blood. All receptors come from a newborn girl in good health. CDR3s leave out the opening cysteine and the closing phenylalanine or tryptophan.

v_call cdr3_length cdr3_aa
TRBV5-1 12 ASSLSQLYNEQF
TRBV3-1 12 ASSDRQGVYGYT
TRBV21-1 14 ASSKGGRPQTYEQY
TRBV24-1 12 ATSATGGNQPQH
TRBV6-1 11 ASSEGRGIAQY
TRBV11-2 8 ASSPQEQY
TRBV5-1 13 ASSLIAGARETQY
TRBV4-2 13 ASSQDAGAANEQY
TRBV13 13 ASSLWTSGSNEQY
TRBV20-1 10 SARLAGGIQY
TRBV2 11 ASRGRGVNIQY
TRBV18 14 ASSPLPLRKIDTQY
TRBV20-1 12 SAAGGASTDTQY
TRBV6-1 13 ASRIGTSGTYEQY
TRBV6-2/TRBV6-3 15 ASSYSVGAPGGGELF
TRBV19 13 ASSIRGDISYEQY
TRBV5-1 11 ASSLSPNEKLF
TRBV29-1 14 SVWEGLAGSKNIQY
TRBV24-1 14 ATSDLDSFVQETQY
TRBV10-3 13 AITGTGGGRSEQY
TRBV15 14 ATSRDSSGAQETQY
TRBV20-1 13 SARTSGRAADTQY
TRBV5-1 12 ASSWKGMDYGYT
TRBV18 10 ASSRDQETQF
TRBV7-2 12 ASSLRDRVKTQY
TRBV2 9 ASSGEGGYT
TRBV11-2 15 ASSSRSSGGLGNEQF
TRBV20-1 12 SASGARVNSPLH
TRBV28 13 ASTEAGGRDTEAF
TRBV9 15 ASSPKQRGKDRNEQY
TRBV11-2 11 ASSLKREGKLF
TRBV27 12 ASSLKLARHEQY
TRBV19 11 ASSTSLAGEQF
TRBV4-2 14 ASSQASGRAPDTQY
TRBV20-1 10 SATPNTGELF
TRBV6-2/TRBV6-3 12 ASSYGTPYYGYT
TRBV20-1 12 SARGTPLSYEQY
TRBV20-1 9 SATFTDTQY
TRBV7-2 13 ASSSRDTSYNEQY
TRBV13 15 ASGLGLAGGVTDTQY
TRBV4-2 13 ASSQVLAHTGELF
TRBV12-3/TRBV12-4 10 ASRMTGGGYT
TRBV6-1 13 ASSERSGGYNEQF
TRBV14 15 ASSHLRGYGVYNEQF
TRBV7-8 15 ASSLATSGTSTGELF
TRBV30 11 AWSALPNTEAF
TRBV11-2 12 ASSKNRERNIQY
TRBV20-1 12 SARQGAGEETQY
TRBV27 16 ASSKRTGSLLSSYEQY
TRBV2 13 ASSELLGINYGYT
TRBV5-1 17 ASSAGLAGGFLVGDTQY
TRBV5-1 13 ASSSSAGAVYEQY
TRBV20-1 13 SARSPRTGVFEQY
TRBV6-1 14 ASRPKGSSYNSPLH
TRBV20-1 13 SAGRTSDGADTQY